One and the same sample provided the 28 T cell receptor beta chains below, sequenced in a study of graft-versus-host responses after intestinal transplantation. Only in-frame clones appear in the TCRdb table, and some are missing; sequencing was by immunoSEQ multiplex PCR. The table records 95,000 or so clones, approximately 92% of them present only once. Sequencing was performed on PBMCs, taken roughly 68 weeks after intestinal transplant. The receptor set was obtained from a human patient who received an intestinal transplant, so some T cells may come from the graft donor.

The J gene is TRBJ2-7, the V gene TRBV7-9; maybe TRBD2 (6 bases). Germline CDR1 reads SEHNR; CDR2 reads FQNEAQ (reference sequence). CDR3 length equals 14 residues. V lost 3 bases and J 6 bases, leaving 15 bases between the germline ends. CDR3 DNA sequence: TGTGCCAGCAGCTTCGGAGGGTCTCCCCCCGAGCAGTACTTC. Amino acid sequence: CASSFGGSPPEQYF.

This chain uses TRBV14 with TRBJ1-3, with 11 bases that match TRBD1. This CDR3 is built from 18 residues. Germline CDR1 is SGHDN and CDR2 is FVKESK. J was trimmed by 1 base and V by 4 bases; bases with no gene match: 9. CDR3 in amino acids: CASSPRPGTGGSGNTIYF. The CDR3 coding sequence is TGTGCCAGCAGCCCACGTCCCGGGACAGGGGGGTCTGGAAACACCATATATTTT.

CDR3 sequence (DNA): TGTGCCAGCAGGGACCTACGGAACTACGAGCAGTACTTC. Amino acids: CASRDLRNYEQYF. The gene calls are TRBV6-5 and TRBJ2-7; no clear D gene. The CDR3 consists of 13 residues. Trimming removed 6 bases from V and 3 bases from J, with 12 bases in between. Looked up from germline, CDR1 is MNHEY and CDR2 is SVGAGI.

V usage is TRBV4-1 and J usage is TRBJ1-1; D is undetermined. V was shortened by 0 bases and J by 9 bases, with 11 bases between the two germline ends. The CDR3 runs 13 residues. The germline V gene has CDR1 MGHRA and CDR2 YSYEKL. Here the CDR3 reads CASSQDLVGQAFF. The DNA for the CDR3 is TGCGCCAGCAGCCAAGATCTGGTAGGACAAGCTTTCTTT.

CDR3: CASRDTGTPNEKLFF. CDR3 sequence (DNA): TGCGCCAGCAGGGACACCGGGACACCTAATGAAAAACTGTTTTTT. The V call is TRBV10-1, the J call TRBJ1-4; TRBD1 is a possible D gene (6 bases). The CDR3 contains 15 residues. Germline CDR1 reads WNHNN; CDR2 reads SYGVQD (reference sequence). The V end lost 6 bases, the J end lost 3 bases, and 14 bases lay between the germline ends.

CDR3 bases: TGTGCCAGCAGTGCCAGGACAGGGGGAGTAGATACGCAGTATTTT. As protein: CASSARTGGVDTQYF. The chain carries TRBV2 and TRBJ2-3; 10 bases fit TRBD1. Germline V gives CDR1 SNHLY, CDR2 FYNNEI. The CDR3 is 15 residues long. Unmatched junction bases numbered 6, after V lost 4 bases and J lost 5 bases.

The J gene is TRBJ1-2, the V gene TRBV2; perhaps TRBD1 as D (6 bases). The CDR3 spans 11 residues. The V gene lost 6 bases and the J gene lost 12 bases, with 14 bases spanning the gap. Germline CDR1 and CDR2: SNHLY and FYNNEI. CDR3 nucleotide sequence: TGTGCCAGCAGCACTCACAGGGAGAACACCTTC. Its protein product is CASSTHRENTF.

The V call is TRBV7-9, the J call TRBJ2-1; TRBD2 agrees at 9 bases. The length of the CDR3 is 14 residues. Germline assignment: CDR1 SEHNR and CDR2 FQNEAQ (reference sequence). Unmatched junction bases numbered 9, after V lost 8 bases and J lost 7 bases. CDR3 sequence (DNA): TGTGCCAGCGTAGCGAGCGGGGGGCGAAATGAGCAGTTCTTC. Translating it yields CASVASGGRNEQFF.

The CDR3 DNA is TGTGCCAGCAGCTTGGCCGGACGGGGAAACCACAAACCCCTCCACTTT. Encoded protein: CASSLAGRGNHKPLHF. This chain connects TRBV5-6 to TRBJ1-6; D is undetermined. V was shortened by 0 bases and J by 12 bases, with 19 bases between the two germline ends. This CDR3 is 16 amino acids long. In germline, CDR1 is SGHDT, CDR2 YYEEEE.

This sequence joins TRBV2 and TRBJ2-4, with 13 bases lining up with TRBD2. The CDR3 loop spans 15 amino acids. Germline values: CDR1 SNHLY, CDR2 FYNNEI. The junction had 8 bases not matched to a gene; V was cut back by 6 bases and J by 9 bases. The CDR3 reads CASSTGTSGDGIQYF. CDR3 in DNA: TGTGCCAGCAGCACCGGGACTAGCGGGGACGGCATTCAGTACTTC.

DNA for the CDR3: TGTGCCAGCTCACGACTAGGGATGAACACCGGGGAGCTGTTTTTT. Its translation is CASSRLGMNTGELFF. The V gene is TRBV7-3, the J gene TRBJ2-2; D is perhaps TRBD2 (6 bases). Germline V lookup: CDR1 SGHTA, CDR2 FQGTGA. The V and J ends lost 8 bases and 1 base respectively, with 14 bases between them. The CDR3 loop spans 15 amino acids.

The CDR3 nucleotides are TGTGCCAGCAGCTTGGGGGGCCCCACAGATACGCAGTATTTT. Translating it yields CASSLGGPTDTQYF. J is TRBJ2-3 and V is TRBV11-2; D tentatively fits TRBD1 or TRBD2 (6 bases each). CDR1 and CDR2 (germline): SGHAT, FQNNGV. The CDR3 is made up of 14 amino acids. Trimming cost V 3 bases and J 2 bases, with 9 bases left between them.

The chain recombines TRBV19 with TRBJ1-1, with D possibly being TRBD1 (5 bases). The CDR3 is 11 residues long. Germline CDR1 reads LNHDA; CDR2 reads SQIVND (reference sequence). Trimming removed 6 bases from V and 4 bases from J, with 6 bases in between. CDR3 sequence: CASRGPTEAFF. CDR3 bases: TGTGCCAGTAGGGGGCCCACTGAAGCTTTCTTT.

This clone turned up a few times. CDR3 DNA sequence: TGTGCAAGTCGCCCGAGACTAGCGGGGGGGCCCGAGACCCAGTACTTC. Translating it yields CASRPRLAGGPETQYF. The rearrangement uses TRBV12-2 and TRBJ2-5; TRBD2, as called in the table, went unchecked against the DNA. TRBV12-2 is flagged as a pseudogene. The CDR3 totals 16 residues.

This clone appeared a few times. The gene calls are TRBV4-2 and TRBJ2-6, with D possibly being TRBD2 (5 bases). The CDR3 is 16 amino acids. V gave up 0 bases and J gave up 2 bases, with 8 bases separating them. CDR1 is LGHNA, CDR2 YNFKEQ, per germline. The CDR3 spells CASSQDVGAGANVLTF. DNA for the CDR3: TGTGCCAGCAGCCAAGATGTCGGGGCTGGGGCCAACGTCCTGACTTTC.

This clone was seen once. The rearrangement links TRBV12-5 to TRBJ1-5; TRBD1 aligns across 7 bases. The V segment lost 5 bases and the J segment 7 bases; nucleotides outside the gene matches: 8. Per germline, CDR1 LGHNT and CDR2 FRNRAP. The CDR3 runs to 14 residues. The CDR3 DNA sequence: TGTGCTAGTGGTGTCCAGGGGGGGTCGCAGCCCCAGCATTTT. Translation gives CASGVQGGSQPQHF.

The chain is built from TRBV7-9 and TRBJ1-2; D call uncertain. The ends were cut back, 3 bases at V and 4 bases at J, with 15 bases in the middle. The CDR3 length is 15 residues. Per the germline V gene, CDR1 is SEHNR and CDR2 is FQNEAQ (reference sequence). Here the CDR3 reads CASSFPPVSLYGYTF. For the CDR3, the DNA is TGTGCCAGCAGCTTCCCCCCAGTTAGCCTCTATGGCTACACCTTC.

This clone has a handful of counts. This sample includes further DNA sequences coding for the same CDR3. Here the CDR3 DNA reads TGTGCCAGCAGCTTAGTGGGTCAGCCCCAGCATTTT. Protein: CASSLVGQPQHF. The chain couples TRBV7-9 to TRBJ1-5; D gene uncertain. Germline V gene lookup returns CDR1 SEHNR and CDR2 FQNEAQ (reference sequence). V shed 1 base and J shed 6 bases, with 4 bases lying between them. The CDR3 is 12 residues long.

For the CDR3, the DNA is TGTGCCAGCAGCTTAGCCAGGTCGGCGGGCGGCGTTTGGGATACGCAGTATTTT. Translating gives CASSLARSAGGVWDTQYF. This sequence joins TRBV7-9 and TRBJ2-3; tentative D call: TRBD2 (5 bases). V lost 0 bases and J lost 6, with 22 bases in between. The germline CDR1 and CDR2 sequences are SEHNR and FQNEAQ (reference sequence). The CDR3 consists of 18 residues.

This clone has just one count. The CDR3 DNA is TGTGCCAGCAGGACAACCACGGTTGAGCAGTTCTTC. Translation: CASRTTTVEQFF. The chain recombines TRBV7-3 with TRBJ2-1; D is uncertain. Germline assignment: CDR1 SGHTA and CDR2 FQGTGA. Deletions cut 6 bases from V and 9 bases from J, with 12 bases between. The CDR3 covers 12 residues.

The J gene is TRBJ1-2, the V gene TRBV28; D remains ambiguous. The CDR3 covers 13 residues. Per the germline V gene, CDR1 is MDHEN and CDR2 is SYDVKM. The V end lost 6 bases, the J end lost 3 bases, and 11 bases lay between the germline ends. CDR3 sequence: CASSPDGYYGYTF. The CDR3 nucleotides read TGTGCCAGCAGCCCGGACGGATACTATGGCTACACCTTC.

The CDR3 region has the DNA TGTGCCAGCAGCTTAACGTCGGCGGGGGGCCTCACAGATACGCAGTATTTT. It codes for CASSLTSAGGLTDTQYF. The chain has TRBV7-3 and TRBJ2-3; TRBD2 matches at 8 bases. Germline CDR1 SGHTA, CDR2 FQGTGA. The V segment lost 0 bases and the J segment 2 bases; nucleotides outside the gene matches: 7. This CDR3 has 17 amino acids.

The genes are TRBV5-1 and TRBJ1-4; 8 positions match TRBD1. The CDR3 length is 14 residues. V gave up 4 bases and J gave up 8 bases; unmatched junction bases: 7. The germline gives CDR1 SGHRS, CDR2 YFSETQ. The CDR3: CASSPRTGSEKLFF. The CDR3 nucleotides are TGCGCCAGCAGCCCACGGACAGGGAGCGAAAAACTGTTTTTT.

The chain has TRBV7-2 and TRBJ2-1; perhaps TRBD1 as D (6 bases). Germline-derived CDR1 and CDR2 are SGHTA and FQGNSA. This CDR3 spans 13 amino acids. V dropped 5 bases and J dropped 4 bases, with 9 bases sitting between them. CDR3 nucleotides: TGTGCCAGCAGCCCGCAGGGGTACAATGAGCAGTTCTTC. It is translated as CASSPQGYNEQFF.

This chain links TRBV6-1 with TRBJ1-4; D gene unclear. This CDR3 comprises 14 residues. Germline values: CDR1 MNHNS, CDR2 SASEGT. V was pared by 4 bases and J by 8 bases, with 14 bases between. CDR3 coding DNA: TGTGCCAGCAGTGTTCGCAGTCTTGAGGAAAAACTGTTTTTT. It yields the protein CASSVRSLEEKLFF.

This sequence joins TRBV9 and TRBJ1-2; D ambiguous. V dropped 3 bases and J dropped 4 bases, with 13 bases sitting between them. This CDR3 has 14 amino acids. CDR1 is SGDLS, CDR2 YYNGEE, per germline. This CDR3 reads CASSDRHASYGYTF. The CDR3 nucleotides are TGTGCCAGCAGCGATCGACATGCCAGCTATGGCTACACCTTC.

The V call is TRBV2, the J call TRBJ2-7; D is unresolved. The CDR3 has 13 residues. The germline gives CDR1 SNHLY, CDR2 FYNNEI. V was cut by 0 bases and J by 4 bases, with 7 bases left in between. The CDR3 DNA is TGTGCCAGCAGTGAAGCGGAAGATTACGAGCAGTACTTC. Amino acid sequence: CASSEAEDYEQYF.

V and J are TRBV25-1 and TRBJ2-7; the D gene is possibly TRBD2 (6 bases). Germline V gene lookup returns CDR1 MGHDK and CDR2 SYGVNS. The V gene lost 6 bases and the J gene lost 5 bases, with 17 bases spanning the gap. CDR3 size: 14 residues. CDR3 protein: CASSDLGDWDEQYF. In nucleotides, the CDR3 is TGTGCCAGCAGCGACTTGGGGGACTGGGACGAGCAGTACTTC.